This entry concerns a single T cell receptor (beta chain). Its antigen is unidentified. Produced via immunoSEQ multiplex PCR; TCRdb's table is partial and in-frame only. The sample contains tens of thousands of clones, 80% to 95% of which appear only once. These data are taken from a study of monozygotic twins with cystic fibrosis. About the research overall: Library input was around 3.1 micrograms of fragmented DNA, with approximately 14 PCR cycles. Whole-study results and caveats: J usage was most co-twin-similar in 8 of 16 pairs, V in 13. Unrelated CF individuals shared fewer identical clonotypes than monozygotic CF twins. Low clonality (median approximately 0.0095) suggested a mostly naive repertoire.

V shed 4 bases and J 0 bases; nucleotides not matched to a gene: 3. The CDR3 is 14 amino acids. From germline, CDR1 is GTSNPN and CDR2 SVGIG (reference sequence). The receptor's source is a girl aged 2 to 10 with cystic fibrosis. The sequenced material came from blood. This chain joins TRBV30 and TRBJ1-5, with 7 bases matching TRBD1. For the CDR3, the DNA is TGTGCCTGGAAGGGGGCAGTTAGCAATCAGCCCCAGCATTTT. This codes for CAWKGAVSNQPQHF.